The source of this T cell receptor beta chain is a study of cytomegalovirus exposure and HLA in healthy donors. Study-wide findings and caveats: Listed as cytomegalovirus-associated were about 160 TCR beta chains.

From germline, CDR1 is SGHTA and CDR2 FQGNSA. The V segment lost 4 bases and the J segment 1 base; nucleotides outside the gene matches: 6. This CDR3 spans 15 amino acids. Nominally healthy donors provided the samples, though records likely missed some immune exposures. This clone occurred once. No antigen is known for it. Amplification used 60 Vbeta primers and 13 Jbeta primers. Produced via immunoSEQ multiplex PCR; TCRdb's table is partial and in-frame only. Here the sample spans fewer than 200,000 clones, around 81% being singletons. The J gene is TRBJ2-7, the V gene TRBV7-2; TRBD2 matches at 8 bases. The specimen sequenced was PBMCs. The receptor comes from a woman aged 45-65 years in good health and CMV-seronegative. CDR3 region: CASSSRLAQSYEQYF. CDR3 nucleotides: TGTGCCAGCAGCTCGAGACTAGCGCAATCCTACGAGCAGTACTTC.